The 19 T cell receptor beta chains in this list originate from one sample, sequenced in a study of blood T cells in healthy people across ages. The authors ran a second PCR of about 7 to 11 cycles using a sample-barcoded 5' primer and a J-beta primer mix. TCRdb passed the 5' RACE reads through MiXCR, listing each CDR3 protein once. The table records over a million distinct CDR3 sequences, 45% to 70% of them present only once. Source material: blood. The receptors come from a man aged 18 to 35 in good health.

This clonotype occurred a few times. The V and J genes are TRBV20-1 and TRBJ2-3, with 12 positions matching TRBD2. Losses at the gene ends were 3 bases for V and 4 bases for J; bases not matched to a gene: 5. The CDR3 loop spans 15 amino acids. Germline V gene lookup returns CDR1 DFQATT and CDR2 SNEGSKA (reference sequence). The CDR3 coding sequence is TGCAGTGCTAGGCCTAGCGGGAGGGTAGCAGATACGCAGTATTTT. Amino acids: CSARPSGRVADTQYF.

The rearrangement joins TRBV29-1 to TRBJ1-1; TRBD1 might be the D (5 bases). There are 12 residues in the CDR3. Germline assignment: CDR1 SQVTM and CDR2 ANQGSEA. The V end was cut by 5 bases, the J end by 3 bases, with 10 bases between. The chain's CDR3 is CSVYRGDTEAFF. The CDR3 nucleotides are TGCAGCGTTTACCGGGGGGACACTGAAGCTTTCTTT.

This clonotype came up a few times. This chain links TRBV20-1 with TRBJ2-3; D is uncertain. The CDR3 length is 15 residues. Trimming left V 3 bases short and J 0 bases short, with 13 bases between. Germline-derived CDR1 and CDR2 are DFQATT and SNEGSKA (reference sequence). The CDR3 coding sequence is TGCAGTGCTAGCACCGGGCCCTCTAGCACAGATACGCAGTATTTT. Translated: CSASTGPSSTDTQYF.

This clonotype has more than one count but fewer than ten. The J gene is TRBJ2-5, the V gene TRBV6-5, with 11 bases matching TRBD1. The tail of the sequence fits TRBJ2-7 better, so the J call may be wrong. This CDR3 has 15 amino acids. Germline CDR1 reads MNHEY; CDR2 reads SVGAGI. This chain's CDR3 is CASSPGQGALCEQYF. Here the CDR3 DNA reads TGTGCCAGCAGTCCCGGACAGGGGGCCCTTTGCGAGCAGTACTTC.

The chain joins TRBV3-1 to TRBJ2-7; D remains unclear. Germline assignment: CDR1 LGHDT and CDR2 YNNKEL (reference sequence). CDR3 length: 15 residues. V lost 4 bases and J 4 bases, leaving 17 bases between the germline ends. CDR3 sequence: CASSPGIRGLYEQYF. The CDR3 region has the DNA TGTGCCAGCAGCCCGGGCATAAGAGGCTTATACGAGCAGTACTTC.

About this clonotype itself: Germline is not matched at one junction end, which may reflect a read error. The chain couples TRBV15 to TRBJ2-4; TRBD2 matches at 10 bases. The length of the CDR3 is 15 residues. CDR1 and CDR2 (germline): LNHNV, YYDKDF (reference sequence). The CDR3 protein is CTTSRVAGGINIQYF. The CDR3, as DNA: TGTACCACCAGCCGCGTAGCGGGGGGTATAAACATTCAGTACTTC.

The chain carries TRBV20-1 and TRBJ1-1, with D unresolved. Trimming shortened V by 6 bases and J by 1 base, and 15 bases separated the two germline ends. The CDR3 spans 14 residues. Germline V gene data show CDR1 as DFQATT and CDR2 as SNEGSKA (reference sequence). The CDR3 sequence: CSAAPWAANTEAFF. CDR3 nucleotide sequence: TGCAGTGCCGCCCCCTGGGCGGCGAACACTGAAGCTTTCTTT.

This chain joins TRBV21-1 and TRBJ2-1; the table assigns TRBD1, which was not confirmed against the DNA. TRBV21-1 counts as a pseudogene. This CDR3 region has 18 residues. The CDR3 here is CASSHQQEGGRRENEQFF. In DNA form, the CDR3 reads TGTGCCAGCAGTCACCAACAGGAAGGGGGGCGGCGAGAAAATGAGCAGTTCTTC.

Only a few counts were recorded for this clonotype. The chain has TRBV7-9 and TRBJ1-2; the D gene is possibly TRBD1 (6 bases). The V end lost 7 bases, the J end lost 2 bases, and 17 bases lay between the germline ends. The CDR3 loop spans 15 amino acids. In germline, CDR1 is SEHNR, CDR2 FQNEAQ (reference sequence). In DNA, the CDR3 is TGTGCCAGCAACCGGGCAACAGGGCCAAACTATGGCTACACCTTC. Encoded protein: CASNRATGPNYGYTF.

The chain carries TRBV12-3 or TRBV12-4 and TRBJ1-2; 10 positions match TRBD1. This CDR3 is 14 amino acids long. V trimming: 8 bases; J trimming: 5 bases; junction bases outside the gene matches: 8. The DNA of the CDR3 is TGTGCCAGCGGGCACCGACAGGGGGCTTATGGCTACACCTTC. Translation gives CASGHRQGAYGYTF.

The chain has TRBV7-2 and TRBJ1-2; 7 bases are shared with TRBD1. Losses at the gene ends were 4 bases for V and 4 bases for J; bases not matched to a gene: 9. CDR1 and CDR2 from the germline V gene are SGHTA and FQGNSA. The CDR3 contains 15 residues. CDR3 region: CASSSKQGRGYGYTF. The CDR3, as DNA: TGTGCCAGCAGCTCCAAACAGGGGCGAGGCTATGGCTACACCTTC.

V gene TRBV20-1 combines with J gene TRBJ2-1; the D gene is possibly TRBD2 (6 bases). V dropped 0 bases and J dropped 2 bases, with 8 bases sitting between them. CDR1 DFQATT and CDR2 SNEGSKA come from the germline V gene (reference sequence). The CDR3 runs 14 residues. For the CDR3, the DNA is TGCAGTGCTAGAGATATAGCGGCCTACAATGAGCAGTTCTTC. It specifies CSARDIAAYNEQFF.

This chain uses TRBV7-2 with TRBJ2-7, with TRBD2 identical over 7 bases. There are 17 residues in the CDR3. With 6 bases clipped from V and 0 bases from J, the junction kept 14 bases outside the gene matches. Germline-derived CDR1 and CDR2 are SGHTA and FQGNSA. The CDR3 DNA sequence: TGTGCCAGCAGTGCCCAGGCGGGGGACTACGCCTCCTACGAGCAGTACTTC. As protein: CASSAQAGDYASYEQYF.

The V and J genes are TRBV28 and TRBJ1-6, with D perhaps TRBD1 (5 bases). CDR3 length: 15 amino acids. Germline CDR1 reads MDHEN; CDR2 reads SYDVKM. Between the trimmed V and J ends, which lost 6 bases and 4 bases, there was a span of 13 bases. The DNA of the CDR3 is TGTGCCAGCAGACGGCAGGGTGAATATAATTCACCCCTCCACTTT. This translates into CASRRQGEYNSPLHF.

The chain carries TRBV27 and TRBJ1-5; D call uncertain. Germline lookup yields CDR1 MNHEY and CDR2 SMNVEV (reference sequence). V was cut by 5 bases and J by 2 bases, with 7 bases left in between. There are 13 residues in the CDR3. The CDR3: CASSAWGNQPQHF. CDR3 nucleotides: TGTGCCAGCAGTGCTTGGGGCAATCAGCCCCAGCATTTT.

The rearrangement joins TRBV6-2 or TRBV6-3 to TRBJ2-4, with 9 positions matching TRBD1. The J call may be in error: the DNA end matches TRBJ2-7 better. This CDR3 has 16 amino acids. The germline CDR1 and CDR2 sequences are MNHEY and SVGEGT. This chain's CDR3 is CASSYLLTGGAYEQYF. The DNA of the CDR3 is TGTGCCAGCAGTTACCTTTTGACAGGGGGAGCCTACGAGCAGTACTTC.

The chain links TRBV5-4 to TRBJ2-3; D not resolved. This CDR3 comprises 14 residues. The V and J ends lost 3 bases and 2 bases respectively, with 10 bases between them. Germline-derived CDR1 and CDR2 are SGHNT and YYREEE (reference sequence). The CDR3 loop is CASSSSGFTDTQYF. In nucleotides, the CDR3 is TGTGCCAGCAGCTCCTCAGGATTCACAGATACGCAGTATTTT.

This clonotype was observed a single time. This sequence joins TRBV24-1 and TRBJ2-5; maybe TRBD2 (6 bases). CDR3 length: 18 residues. Germline V CDR1 and CDR2: KGHDR, SFDVKD. V lost 11 bases and J lost 3, with 30 bases in between. CDR3 DNA: TGTGCCAGTGATTTTCTTGGCGGAGCCCCCTCGGGGGAAGAGACCCAGTACTTC. Protein sequence: CASDFLGGAPSGEETQYF.

The V and J genes are TRBV14 and TRBJ2-1; 13 bases fit TRBD2. Unmatched junction bases numbered 15, after V lost 4 bases and J lost 3 bases. Germline CDR1 and CDR2: SGHDN and FVKESK. The CDR3 runs 20 residues. The CDR3 DNA follows: TGTGCCAGCAGCCGGACGGGGGGTCGACTAGCGGGAGGCTTCTACAATGAGCAGTTCTTC. It codes for CASSRTGGRLAGGFYNEQFF.